This is a list of T cell receptor beta chains from one sample in a study of T cells in localized non-small cell lung cancer. TCRdb's copy holds only in-frame clones and misses some; the assay was immunoSEQ multiplex PCR. The table has roughly 4,100 clones, about 38% seen once. The material was lung tumor tissue, obtained before any cancer treatment. The receptors were sampled from a woman aged 40-69 years with stage I lung adenocarcinoma. Each CDR3 is given with its conserved first and last residue. Fields, in order: clone size, V gene, J gene, D gene, CDR3 DNA, CDR3 protein. The D gene is left open where the match is weak. A row's size may be missing; if present it is once, few, many or a size class.

abundance: once
v_gene: TRBV6-8
j_gene: TRBJ2-2
d_gene: TRBD2
CDR3nt: TGTGCCAGCAGAGGCGGGGGAGCCGGCACCGGGGAGCTGTTTTTT
CDR3aa: CASRGGGAGTGELFF

abundance: NA
v_gene: TRBV19
j_gene: TRBJ2-4
d_gene: TRBD1
CDR3nt: TGTGCCAGTAGTCCCCGGGACAGAAATAACATTCAGTACTTC
CDR3aa: CASSPRDRNNIQYF

abundance: NA
v_gene: TRBV11-3
j_gene: TRBJ1-3
d_gene: NA
CDR3nt: TGTGCCAGCAGCTCCCATACAGGGTCTGGAAACACCATATATTTT
CDR3aa: CASSSHTGSGNTIYF

abundance: once
v_gene: TRBV12-5
j_gene: TRBJ2-3
d_gene: NA
CDR3nt: TGTGCTAGTGGTTTTTCAGATACGCAGTATTTT
CDR3aa: CASGFSDTQYF

abundance: NA
v_gene: TRBV28
j_gene: TRBJ1-3
d_gene: NA
CDR3nt: TGTGCCAGCACTACCTGGGGGATCTCTGGAAACACCATATATTTT
CDR3aa: CASTTWGISGNTIYF

abundance: few
v_gene: TRBV1
j_gene: TRBJ2-7
d_gene: NA
CDR3nt: TGCGCCAGCAGCCAAGCTACGGGAGGGCGCGAGCAGTACTTC
CDR3aa: CASSQATGGREQYF

abundance: few
v_gene: TRBV11-3
j_gene: TRBJ2-1
d_gene: TRBD2
CDR3nt: TGTGCCAGCAGCTTGTCTCTAGCGGGAGGTATGAGCTCCTACAATGAGCAGTTCTTC
CDR3aa: CASSLSLAGGMSSYNEQFF

abundance: NA
v_gene: TRBV30
j_gene: TRBJ1-5
d_gene: TRBD1
CDR3nt: TGTGCCTGGAGTCGACAGGGGGTCCCCGTTAGCAATCAGCCCCAGCATTTT
CDR3aa: CAWSRQGVPVSNQPQHF

abundance: NA
v_gene: TRBV30
j_gene: TRBJ1-5
d_gene: NA
CDR3nt: TGTGCCTGGAGTGTACAGTCCGGGCAGCCCCAGCATTTT
CDR3aa: CAWSVQSGQPQHF

abundance: NA
v_gene: TRBV29-1
j_gene: TRBJ1-2
d_gene: TRBD1
CDR3nt: TGCAGCGTTGAAGGTCAGGATCGGGACAGGGGTATTTATGGCTACACCTTC
CDR3aa: CSVEGQDRDRGIYGYTF

abundance: NA
v_gene: TRBV6-8
j_gene: TRBJ2-5
d_gene: TRBD1
CDR3nt: TGTGCCAGCACGGGACAGGCCGCTGAGACCCAGTACTTC
CDR3aa: CASTGQAAETQYF

abundance: NA
v_gene: TRBV18
j_gene: TRBJ1-1
d_gene: NA
CDR3nt: TGTGCCAGCTCAAACCCGAGCCGGCAGACTAACACTGAAGCTTTCTTT
CDR3aa: CASSNPSRQTNTEAFF

abundance: medium-sized
v_gene: TRBV9
j_gene: TRBJ1-5
d_gene: NA
CDR3nt: TGTGCCAGCAGCCTTGGTGGACGGTCTAGCAATCAGCCCCAGCATTTT
CDR3aa: CASSLGGRSSNQPQHF

abundance: NA
v_gene: TRBV19
j_gene: TRBJ2-5
d_gene: NA
CDR3nt: TGTGCCAGTACTAGCGACCCAGGGGAGACCCAGTACTTC
CDR3aa: CASTSDPGETQYF

abundance: once
v_gene: TRBV19
j_gene: TRBJ2-3
d_gene: TRBD1
CDR3nt: TGTGCCAGTAGTCCCGCGGGACAGGGATCGGGTACGCAGTATTTT
CDR3aa: CASSPAGQGSGTQYF